This TCR beta chain came from a study of control samples from healthy donors and cancer patients. Only one count was recorded for this clone. Generated by immunoSEQ multiplex PCR, the TCRdb table keeps only in-frame clones and is missing some. Among about 120,000 clones, around nine tenths were seen once, and the ten largest hold about 12%. CDR1 is SGHRS and CDR2 is YFSETQ in the germline V gene. V dropped 2 bases and J dropped 5 bases, with 16 bases sitting between them. The CDR3 extends over 15 amino acids. The gene calls are TRBV5-1 and TRBJ2-5, with D perhaps assigned TRBD1 or TRBD2 (6 bases each). Sequenced material: blood. This clonotype was obtained from a man younger than 40 in good health. The CDR3 nucleotides read TGCGCCAGCAGCTTCGGGCAGGGGAGGCGGGAGACCCAGTACTTC. It codes for CASSFGQGRRETQYF.